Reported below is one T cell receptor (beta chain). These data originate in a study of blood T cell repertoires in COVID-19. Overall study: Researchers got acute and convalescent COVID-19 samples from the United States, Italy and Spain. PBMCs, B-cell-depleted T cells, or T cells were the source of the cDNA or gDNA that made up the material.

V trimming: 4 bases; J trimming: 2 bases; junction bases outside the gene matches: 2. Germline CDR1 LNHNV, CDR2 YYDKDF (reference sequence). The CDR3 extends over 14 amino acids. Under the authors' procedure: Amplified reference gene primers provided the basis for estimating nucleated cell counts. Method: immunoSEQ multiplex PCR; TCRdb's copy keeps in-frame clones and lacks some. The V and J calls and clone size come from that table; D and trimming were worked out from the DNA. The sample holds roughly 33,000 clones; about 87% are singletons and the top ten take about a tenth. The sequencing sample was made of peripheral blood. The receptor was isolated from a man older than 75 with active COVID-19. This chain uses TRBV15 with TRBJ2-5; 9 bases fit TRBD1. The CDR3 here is CATSKQGAQETQYF. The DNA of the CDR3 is TGTGCCACCAGCAAACAGGGGGCTCAAGAGACCCAGTACTTC.